The sequence of this TCR beta chain was determined in a study of blood T cell repertoires in COVID-19. Study-wide context: The analysed material was cDNA or gDNA that came from T cells, B-cell-depleted T cells, or PBMCs.

The sample holds one count of this clone. Original handling: The authors estimated nucleated cell counts from reference gene primer amplification. Assay used: immunoSEQ multiplex PCR; TCRdb lists only in-frame clones, some missing. D and trimming come from the DNA, and the V and J calls and clone size come from that table. The sample has 100,000 to 150,000 clones, approximately 91% seen once; the top ten hold roughly 1.2%. Material: peripheral blood. The receptor was isolated from a woman older than 75 with acute or convalescent COVID-19.

CDR3 protein: CASSLAADLRGYSYEQYF. CDR3 DNA: TGTGCCAGCAGCTTAGCGGCAGACCTTAGGGGGTACTCCTACGAGCAGTACTTC. This sequence joins TRBV7-2 and TRBJ2-7; possible D gene TRBD1, 6 bases. V was pared by 0 bases and J by 0 bases, with 18 bases between. Per germline, CDR1 SGHTA and CDR2 FQGNSA. This CDR3 has 18 residues.